A single sample is the source of the 15 T cell receptor beta chains below, sequenced in a study of shared clonotypes between healthy human individuals. Repertoires were generated with immunoSEQ multiplex PCR, while TCRdb's copy carries only in-frame clones and drops some. Of under 2,500,000 clones in the sample, 95% are singletons; the top ten hold 0.1% to 0.15%. Sequencing was performed on naive CD4+ T cells sorted from blood. Regarding subset: CD45RA+ positively selected. Receptors originate from a man aged 18 to 30 in good health.

The V call is TRBV6-1, the J call TRBJ1-2, with 9 nucleotides matching TRBD1. The CDR3 is 13 residues long. The V and J ends lost 8 bases and 4 bases, in that order; junction bases with no gene match: 5. Germline V gene lookup returns CDR1 MNHNS and CDR2 SASEGT. The CDR3 bases are TGTGCCAGCGGGGACAGGGTAGGCTATGGCTACACCTTC. Protein product: CASGDRVGYGYTF.

V usage is TRBV11-2 and J usage is TRBJ2-7, with D possibly being TRBD1 (6 bases). The length of the CDR3 is 12 residues. Between the trimmed V and J ends, which lost 2 bases and 5 bases, there was a span of 7 bases. Per the germline V gene, CDR1 is SGHAT and CDR2 is FQNNGV. The CDR3 nucleotides read TGTGCCAGCAGCTTAACAGGGAACGAGCAGTACTTC. Protein sequence: CASSLTGNEQYF.

This sequence joins TRBV29-1 and TRBJ2-1; TRBD1 matches at 7 bases. The CDR3 is 12 amino acids. With V trimmed by 7 bases and J by 6 bases, 6 bases remained unmatched. Germline values: CDR1 SQVTM, CDR2 ANQGSEA. CDR3: CSDTRDSNEQFF. The CDR3 nucleotides are TGCAGCGATACCCGGGACAGCAATGAGCAGTTCTTC.

J is TRBJ2-1 and V is TRBV2; no firm D call. CDR3 length equals 13 residues. Germline V gene lookup returns CDR1 SNHLY and CDR2 FYNNEI. V lost 3 bases and J lost 7, with 10 bases in between. This chain's CDR3 is CASSENSRNEQFF. In DNA form, the CDR3 reads TGTGCCAGCAGTGAGAACTCTCGGAATGAGCAGTTCTTC.

The V and J genes are TRBV29-1 and TRBJ2-5; TRBD2 aligns across 10 bases. CDR1 and CDR2 (germline): SQVTM, ANQGSEA. This CDR3 is 16 amino acids long. With 0 bases clipped from V and 3 bases from J, the junction kept 7 bases outside the gene matches. The CDR3 reads CSVEEGWLAGEETQYF. The CDR3 DNA reads TGCAGCGTTGAAGAGGGGTGGCTAGCGGGAGAAGAGACCCAGTACTTC.

The CDR3 DNA follows: TGTGCCAGTCAAGGGACAGGACACTACGAGCAGTACTTC. This translates into CASQGTGHYEQYF. This chain uses TRBV7-2 with TRBJ2-7; TRBD1 aligns across 8 bases. Looked up from germline, CDR1 is SGHTA and CDR2 is FQGNSA. This CDR3 comprises 13 residues. Trimming cost V 9 bases and J 3 bases; bases outside gene matches: 7.

This chain links TRBV25-1 with TRBJ2-1; 9 bases are a match to TRBD1. CDR3 length equals 18 residues. Germline V gene lookup returns CDR1 MGHDK and CDR2 SYGVNS. Germline trimming cut 6 bases from V and 1 base from J; bases unmatched to any gene: 13. The CDR3: CASRPRTGARRSYNEQFF. The DNA for the CDR3 is TGTGCCAGCAGACCGAGGACAGGGGCCCGGAGGTCCTACAATGAGCAGTTCTTC. The complete variable domain, with remaining parts taken from reference TRBV25-1 and TRBJ2-1, reads EADIYQTPRYLVIGTGKKITLECSQTMGHDKMYWYQQDPGMELHLIHYSYGVNSTEKGDLSSESTVSRIRTEHFPLTLESARPSHTSQYLCASRPRTGARRSYNEQFFGPGTRLTVL.

The V gene is TRBV6-1, the J gene TRBJ2-7; D may be TRBD1 or TRBD2 (5 bases each). Between the trimmed V and J ends, which lost 5 bases and 6 bases, there was a span of 20 bases. CDR1 and CDR2 from the germline V gene are MNHNS and SASEGT. This CDR3 has 15 amino acids. The CDR3 loop is CASSPRGAGVGEQYF. The CDR3, as DNA: TGTGCCAGCAGTCCCCGAGGGGCGGGTGTCGGCGAGCAGTACTTC.

Turning to this clone: At one end, the junction sequence differs from germline, possibly due to a read error. This chain uses TRBV11-3 with TRBJ1-4; 10 bases match TRBD1. The CDR3 loop spans 16 amino acids. Germline V gene lookup returns CDR1 SGHNT and CDR2 YENEEA. CDR3 protein: CASSLGPGQGNEKLFF. In DNA form, the CDR3 reads TGTGCCAGCAGTTTAGGACCGGGACAGGGGAATGAAAAACTGTTTTTT.

The chain's CDR3 is CASSTDRATAAGYTF. CDR3 DNA: TGTGCCAGCAGCACGGACAGGGCCACCGCGGCGGGCTACACCTTC. The chain uses TRBV5-4 and TRBJ1-2; 8 nucleotides line up with TRBD1. Germline V CDR1 and CDR2: SGHNT, YYREEE (reference sequence). The CDR3 is 15 residues long. V lost 4 bases and J lost 8; bases outside the gene matches: 13.

This clone is a singleton in its sample. The chain links TRBV6-1 to TRBJ1-5; 7 positions agree with TRBD1. The CDR3 contains 14 residues. After removal of 7 bases from V and 1 base from J, the junction contained 4 bases not matched to a gene. Looked up from germline, CDR1 is MNHNS and CDR2 is SASEGT. CDR3 bases: TGTGCCAGCATCCAGACAGGGAGCAATCAGCCCCAGCATTTT. It translates to CASIQTGSNQPQHF.

Comments on this clone: Distinct nucleotide sequences in the sample also encode this CDR3. The chain has TRBV13 and TRBJ1-1, with unresolved D. Germline CDR1 is PRHDT and CDR2 is FYEKMQ (reference sequence). V was pared by 0 bases and J by 8 bases, with 4 bases between. This CDR3 spans 11 amino acids. In DNA, the CDR3 is TGTGCCAGCAGCTTAGGGACAGAAGCTTTCTTT. Protein: CASSLGTEAFF.

This clone was detected only once. The V gene is TRBV2, the J gene TRBJ1-5; TRBD1 aligns across 9 bases. The ends lost 7 bases at V and 4 bases at J; junction bases unmatched: 8. The germline gives CDR1 SNHLY, CDR2 FYNNEI. This CDR3 spans 15 amino acids. The CDR3 reads CASKRDRDRNQPQHF. The CDR3 DNA is TGTGCCAGCAAAAGGGACAGGGATAGGAATCAGCCCCAGCATTTT.

Points on this clone: Its ends do not fully match the called genes, so a read error is possible. Written as DNA, the CDR3 is TGTGCCAGCAGTGAAAGGGCGGGCACGGATACGCAGTATTTT. Its translation is CASSERAGTDTQYF. The rearrangement uses TRBV2 and TRBJ2-3; a possible D gene is TRBD2 (5 bases). The germline V gene encodes CDR1 SNHLY and CDR2 FYNNEI. CDR3 length equals 14 residues.

This clone appeared a single time. The chain has TRBV5-6 and TRBJ1-4; D ambiguous. The CDR3 is 15 residues long. Germline V lookup: CDR1 SGHDT, CDR2 YYEEEE. Trimming removed 0 bases at V and 0 bases at J, with 6 bases between. The CDR3 sequence: CASSLGVTTNEKLFF. CDR3 DNA: TGTGCCAGCAGCTTGGGGGTGACAACTAATGAAAAACTGTTTTTT.